These T cell receptor beta chains were read from a single sample in a study of siplizumab effects on memory and regulatory T cells. The method was immunoSEQ multiplex PCR; TCRdb's version includes in-frame clones alone and lacks a portion of them. The sample holds 100,000 or so clones, about 94% seen once. The sequencing sample was made of non-Treg CD4+ T cells sorted from blood. These receptors came from a human donor in good health. CDR3s include the opening cysteine and the closing phenylalanine or tryptophan. D genes are given only for firm matches.

>TRBJ1-1|-|TRBV10-3
CAAASPTEAFF
TGTGCCGCTGCTTCTCCGACTGAAGCTTTCTTT
>TRBJ2-5|TRBD1|TRBV30
CASLSDRGPHGETQYF
TGTGCCTCCTTGTCGGACAGGGGACCCCACGGAGAGACCCAGTACTTC
>TRBJ2-3|-|TRBV18
CASSPVGDTQYF
TGTGCCAGCTCACCCGTAGGTGATACGCAGTATTTT
>TRBJ1-2|-|TRBV4-3
CASSQDGGLYGYTF
TGCGCCAGCAGCCAAGATGGCGGGCTCTATGGCTACACCTTC
>TRBJ2-7|TRBD2|TRBV4-1
CASSQGLRSGGRDEQYF
TGCGCCAGCAGCCAAGGACTACGGTCGGGGGGGCGCGACGAGCAGTACTTC
>TRBJ2-2|-|TRBV21-1
CARFIPGRTGELFF
TGTGCCAGATTCATCCCTGGCCGTACCGGGGAGCTGTTTTTT
>TRBJ2-5|-|TRBV10-2
CASSEGRRETQYF
TGCGCCAGCAGTGAGGGGCGCCGAGAGACCCAGTACTTC
>TRBJ1-3|-|TRBV5-1
CASSLGHNSGNTIYF
TGCGCCAGCAGCTTGGGACACAACTCTGGAAACACCATATATTTT
>TRBJ1-4|-|TRBV19
CASRDSATNEKLFF
TGTGCCAGTAGGGACAGTGCAACTAATGAAAAACTGTTTTTT
>TRBJ1-4|-|TRBV5-1
CASSLAGNNEKLFF
TGCGCCAGCAGCTTGGCCGGAAACAATGAAAAACTGTTTTTT
>TRBJ1-4|-|TRBV9
CASSPLSGGQGDRLFF
TGTGCCAGCAGCCCCCTTTCCGGGGGACAAGGCGATCGGCTGTTTTTT
>TRBJ2-3|-|TRBV7-9
CASSPRNTDTQYF
TGTGCCAGCAGCCCCAGGAACACAGATACGCAGTATTTT
>TRBJ2-7|TRBD1|TRBV6-5
CASSYSGQGYYEQYF
TGTGCCAGCAGTTACTCCGGACAGGGTTACTACGAGCAGTACTTC
>TRBJ2-4|TRBD2|TRBV27
CASPLINSGEAKNIQYF
TGTGCCAGCCCTCTTATAAATAGCGGGGAAGCCAAAAACATTCAGTACTTC
>TRBJ2-7|-|TRBV6-6
CASRDRYEQYF
TGTGCCAGCAGGGATCGTTACGAGCAGTACTTC
>TRBJ1-2|-|TRBV28
CASSRHGYGYTF
TGTGCCAGCAGTCGACATGGCTATGGCTACACCTTC
>TRBJ2-2|-|TRBV7-3
CASSLQGRDTGELFF
TGTGCCAGCAGCTTACAGGGGAGGGACACCGGGGAGCTGTTTTTT
>TRBJ2-7|-|TRBV6-5
CASISWRSSSYEQYF
TGTGCCAGCATATCGTGGCGATCGAGCTCCTACGAGCAGTACTTC
>TRBJ1-3|-|TRBV25-1
CASSVAGTGNTIYF
TGTGCCAGCAGTGTAGCAGGGACTGGAAACACCATATATTTT
>TRBJ2-7|-|TRBV11-1
CASSLGPGVYEQYF
TGTGCCAGCAGCTTAGGCCCCGGTGTATACGAGCAGTACTTC